A selection of T cell receptor beta chains follows, all from one sample in a study of Ad26.COV2.S vaccination and SARS-CoV-2 variants. Produced via immunoSEQ multiplex PCR; TCRdb's table is partial and in-frame only. The table records hundreds of thousands of clones, roughly 89% of them present only once. Sample: peripheral blood, taken in a trial of Ad26.COV2.S vaccine versus placebo. The receptors come from a person between 18 and 65 years old who received the Ad26.COV2.S COVID-19 vaccine or a placebo. CDR3s include the opening cysteine and the closing phenylalanine or tryptophan. Fields, in order: J gene, clone size, V gene, D gene, CDR3 protein, CDR3 DNA. A D gene is named only where the DNA matches it firmly. Not every row has a clone size; where given, it reads once, few, many or a size class.

>TRBJ2-6|many|TRBV28|.
CASGSGANVLTF
TGTGCCAGTGGTTCTGGGGCCAACGTCCTGACTTTC
>TRBJ2-1|once|TRBV19|TRBD1
CASSIWGTEGNEQFF
TGTGCCAGTAGTATATGGGGGACAGAGGGGAATGAGCAGTTCTTC
>TRBJ2-5|once|TRBV20-1|.
CSAEGQETQYF
TGCAGTGCTGAAGGGCAAGAGACCCAGTACTTC
>TRBJ2-7|.|TRBV7-9|.
CASSLVGYEQYF
TGTGCCAGCAGCTTAGTTGGTTACGAGCAGTACTTC
>TRBJ1-1|.|TRBV6-1|.
CASSEAMLNTEAFF
TGTGCCAGCAGTGAAGCGATGCTGAACACTGAAGCTTTCTTT
>TRBJ1-5|few|TRBV7-8|.
CASSFEWGEQPQHF
TGTGCCAGCAGCTTTGAGTGGGGAGAACAGCCCCAGCATTTT
>TRBJ1-3|.|TRBV28|.
CASSLIGRNTIYF
TGTGCCAGCAGTTTAATCGGGAGAAACACCATATATTTT
>TRBJ2-7|.|TRBV7-6|.
CASSPSRSYEQYF
TGTGCCAGCAGCCCAAGTCGCTCCTACGAGCAGTACTTC
>TRBJ1-1|.|TRBV7-9|.
CASSSGTGSTEAFF
TGTGCCAGCAGCTCAGGTACAGGGAGCACTGAAGCTTTCTTT
>TRBJ2-6|.|TRBV5-1|.
CASSLGTTSSGANVLTF
TGCGCCAGCAGCCTTGGGACGACGAGCTCTGGGGCCAACGTCCTGACTTTC
>TRBJ2-7|.|TRBV9|TRBD1
CASSVGQGDVYEQYF
TGTGCCAGCAGCGTTGGGCAGGGGGACGTCTACGAGCAGTACTTC
>TRBJ2-1|.|TRBV7-2|TRBD2
CASSSRTSRIYNEQFF
TGTGCCAGCAGCTCCCGGACTAGCCGAATCTACAATGAGCAGTTCTTC
>TRBJ2-3|.|TRBV27|TRBD2
CASSLGREATQYF
TGTGCCAGCAGTTTAGGGCGGGAGGCTACGCAGTATTTT
>TRBJ2-2|.|TRBV28|TRBD2
CASSYQTSGGIMNTGELFF
TGTGCCAGCAGTTACCAGACTAGCGGGGGAATAATGAACACCGGGGAGCTGTTTTTT
>TRBJ1-5|.|TRBV7-2|.
CASSFPLGEVVQPQHF
TGTGCCAGCAGCTTTCCCCTGGGGGAGGTAGTGCAGCCCCAGCATTTT
>TRBJ2-3|.|TRBV9|.
CASSTGTTKVPTDTQYF
TGTGCCAGCAGCACAGGGACTACCAAAGTTCCCACAGATACGCAGTATTTT
>TRBJ1-1|.|TRBV10-3|.
CAISESWEQANTEAFF
TGTGCCATCAGTGAGTCGTGGGAACAGGCCAACACTGAAGCTTTCTTT
>TRBJ1-1|.|TRBV5-1|.
CASSSPPAGVNTEAFF
TGCGCCAGCAGCTCTCCTCCCGCAGGAGTGAACACTGAAGCTTTCTTT
>TRBJ2-3|.|TRBV28|TRBD2
CASRVSGSTDTQYF
TGTGCCAGCAGGGTTAGCGGGAGCACAGATACGCAGTATTTT
>TRBJ2-1|.|TRBV24-1|.
CATSDSRPGKGVFF
TGTGCCACCAGTGATTCGCGCCCAGGGAAGGGAGTGTTCTTC
>TRBJ1-3|.|TRBV19|TRBD1
CASSPRRDSSSGNTIYF
TGTGCCAGTAGTCCCCGCCGGGACAGCAGCTCTGGAAACACCATATATTTT
>TRBJ1-5|.|TRBV6-6|TRBD1
CASRGTGGQPQHF
TGTGCCAGCAGAGGGACAGGGGGCCAGCCCCAGCATTTT
>TRBJ1-4|.|TRBV4-2|.
CASSQEWRANEKLFF
TGTGCCAGCAGCCAAGAATGGCGGGCTAATGAAAAACTGTTTTTT
>TRBJ2-1|.|TRBV11-2|.
CASSLDGGYNEQFF
TGTGCCAGCAGCTTAGATGGCGGGTACAATGAGCAGTTCTTC
>TRBJ2-3|.|TRBV19|.
CASSPQVQTPTDTQYF
TGTGCCAGTAGTCCTCAAGTTCAAACTCCCACAGATACGCAGTATTTT
>TRBJ1-2|.|TRBV5-6|.
CASSLVAGSTGYTF
TGTGCCAGCAGCTTGGTGGCGGGCTCCACCGGCTACACCTTC
>TRBJ2-3|.|TRBV12-3/TRBV12-4|.
CASSLRRGEQYF
TGTGCCAGCAGTTTACGCAGGGGAGAACAGTATTTT
>TRBJ2-5|.|TRBV11-2|TRBD2
CASSLRGRDQETQYF
TGTGCCAGCAGCTTAAGAGGGAGGGATCAAGAGACCCAGTACTTC
>TRBJ2-3|.|TRBV5-1|.
CASSAGTATFGDTQYF
TGCGCCAGCAGCGCTGGGACTGCCACATTTGGAGATACGCAGTATTTT
>TRBJ2-3|.|TRBV4-2|TRBD1
CASSQQRQGFGSSTDTQYF
TGTGCCAGCAGCCAGCAGAGACAGGGGTTTGGCTCTAGCACAGATACGCAGTATTTT
>TRBJ2-1|.|TRBV18|TRBD1
CASSLGQGNEQFF
TGTGCCAGCTCACTGGGACAGGGCAATGAGCAGTTCTTC
>TRBJ2-2|.|TRBV12-5|.
CASGLSRLEALVVTGELFF
TGTGCTAGTGGTTTATCCCGGCTCGAAGCCCTGGTGGTCACCGGGGAGCTGTTTTTT
>TRBJ2-7|.|TRBV11-2|TRBD2
CASSWGLAESYEQYF
TGTGCCAGCAGTTGGGGACTAGCGGAGTCCTACGAGCAGTACTTC
>TRBJ1-3|.|TRBV11-2|.
CASSLGQGTFIGNTIYF
TGTGCCAGCAGCTTAGGTCAGGGGACGTTCATTGGAAACACCATATATTTT
>TRBJ1-3|once|TRBV19|.
CASRDRWGDGNTIYF
TGTGCCAGTAGAGATCGCTGGGGGGACGGAAACACCATATATTTT
>TRBJ1-5|.|TRBV5-1|TRBD1
CASSTGVDQPQHF
TGCGCCAGTTCGACAGGGGTTGATCAGCCCCAGCATTTT
>TRBJ1-5|.|TRBV28|.
CASSDSNQPQHF
TGTGCCAGCAGTGATAGCAATCAGCCCCAGCATTTT
>TRBJ2-3|few|TRBV7-8|.
CASSSRTGRSTDTQYF
TGTGCCAGCAGCTCGAGGACGGGACGGAGCACAGATACGCAGTATTTT
>TRBJ2-1|.|TRBV19|TRBD2
CASSQLAGGYNEQFF
TGTGCCAGTAGCCAACTAGCGGGAGGCTACAATGAGCAGTTCTTC
>TRBJ1-3|.|TRBV6-5|.
CASSTDRSSGNTIYF
TGTGCCAGCAGTACGGACCGTAGCTCTGGAAACACCATATATTTT